This T cell receptor (beta chain) was captured by sequencing in a study of T cells in Graves' hyperthyroidism and ophthalmopathy. The length of the CDR3 is 17 residues. The germline CDR1 and CDR2 sequences are MNHEY and SMNVEV (reference sequence). V dropped 4 bases and J dropped 2 bases, with 18 bases sitting between them. The investigators amplified TCR beta CDR3 regions from RNA transcripts. In the first-round RT-PCR of the TCR CDR3, the HTBI primer set was used. In TCRdb, the multiplex PCR reads were re-called with MiXCR into one record per CDR3 protein. The sample records around 300,000 distinct CDR3 sequences, roughly an eighth being singletons. Study-level results: Patients with ophthalmopathy were separated from those with stable hyperthyroidism by a 13 V-J model.

This clonotype was counted only a few times. Its antigen is undetermined. The rearrangement joins TRBV27 to TRBJ2-4; a possible D gene is TRBD1 (7 bases). This sequence was found in a woman in her 40s with Graves' hyperthyroidism. Sequencing input: blood. CDR3 region: CASSSVIQGGSKNIQYF. The CDR3 region has the DNA TGTGCCAGCAGTTCTGTGATCCAGGGGGGATCCAAAAACATTCAGTACTTC.